One and the same sample provided the 24 T cell receptor beta chains below, sequenced in a study of shared clonotypes between healthy human individuals. Generated by immunoSEQ multiplex PCR, the TCRdb table keeps only in-frame clones and is missing some. Of 1.4 million to 1.5 million clones listed, over 95% were seen once; the top ten hold 0.95% to 1.5%. Sequenced sample: naive CD4+ T cells sorted from blood. Sample subset: CD45RA+ positively selected. The source is a man under 40 in good health.

This chain links TRBV9 with TRBJ2-1, with TRBD2 matching over 8 bases. The CDR3 is made up of 14 amino acids. Germline V lookup: CDR1 SGDLS, CDR2 YYNGEE. J lost 7 bases, V lost 0 bases, and 3 bases had no gene match. The DNA for the CDR3 is TGTGCCAGCAGCGTAGTAAGCGGGAGTAATGAGCAGTTCTTC. As protein: CASSVVSGSNEQFF.

The chain joins TRBV10-1 to TRBJ2-3; 8 bases are a match to TRBD1. Germline V gene lookup returns CDR1 WNHNN and CDR2 SYGVQD (reference sequence). V lost 0 bases and J lost 1; bases outside the gene matches: 6. CDR3 length: 17 amino acids. The DNA for the CDR3 is TGCGCCAGCAGTGAGTCTTCGAGGACAGGGCGCACAGATACGCAGTATTTT. This translates into CASSESSRTGRTDTQYF.

This rearrangement joins TRBV6-6 to TRBJ2-1, with 12 bases fitting TRBD2. The CDR3 totals 16 residues. Germline CDR1 reads MNHNY; CDR2 reads SVGAGI (reference sequence). V lost 7 bases, J lost 6 bases, and 10 bases stayed unmatched. The CDR3 sequence: CASIPRLAGVSNEQFF. In nucleotides, the CDR3 is TGTGCCAGCATCCCTCGACTAGCGGGAGTTAGCAATGAGCAGTTCTTC.

In its sample, this clone was seen once. The chain links TRBV5-1 to TRBJ2-5; D not certain. CDR3 length: 13 amino acids. CDR1 SGHRS and CDR2 YFSETQ come from the germline V gene. V lost 6 bases to trimming and J lost 0 bases, with 9 bases between them. The CDR3 loop reads CASTVGNQETQYF. The CDR3 nucleotides read TGCGCCAGCACCGTCGGTAACCAAGAGACCCAGTACTTC.

The rearrangement joins TRBV30 to TRBJ1-5; 8 bases are shared with TRBD1. Trimming removed 3 bases from V and 5 bases from J; junction bases left unmatched: 6. This CDR3 comprises 14 residues. Germline values: CDR1 GTSNPN, CDR2 SVGIG (reference sequence). The CDR3 region is CAWRNRGGDQPQHF. The CDR3 nucleotides are TGTGCCTGGAGGAACAGGGGGGGTGATCAGCCCCAGCATTTT.

This rearrangement joins TRBV19 to TRBJ2-1; 9 nucleotides agree with TRBD2. CDR1 LNHDA and CDR2 SQIVND come from the germline V gene (reference sequence). The CDR3 consists of 15 residues. V was pared by 2 bases and J by 5 bases, with 4 bases of the junction left unmatched. This CDR3 reads CASSIRLAGNNEQFF. CDR3 DNA sequence: TGTGCCAGTAGTATAAGGCTAGCGGGGAACAATGAGCAGTTCTTC.

The V call is TRBV5-5, the J call TRBJ1-3; perhaps TRBD1 as D (6 bases). Trimming pared 1 base from V and 0 bases from J, leaving 20 bases between. The germline CDR1 and CDR2 sequences are SGHKS and YYEKEE (reference sequence). The CDR3 spans 19 residues. The CDR3 is CASSLSGGASIRSGNTIYF. CDR3 in DNA: TGTGCCAGCAGCTTGTCTGGGGGCGCTTCGATTCGCTCTGGAAACACCATATATTTT. Combining the CDR3 with reference TRBV5-5 and TRBJ1-3 gives the whole variable domain DAGVTQSPTHLIKTRGQQVTLRCSPISGHKSVSWYQQVLGQGPQFIFQYYEKEERGRGNFPDRFSARQFPNYSSELNVNALLLGDSALYLCASSLSGGASIRSGNTIYFGEGSWLTVV.

J is TRBJ2-5 and V is TRBV5-6; D is unclear. The V gene lost 2 bases and the J gene lost 2 bases, with 13 bases spanning the gap. The CDR3 runs to 15 residues. The germline CDR1 and CDR2 sequences are SGHDT and YYEEEE. The CDR3 nucleotides are TGTGCCAGCAGCTTAAGATCCCGCAGTCAAGAGACCCAGTACTTC. This sequence encodes CASSLRSRSQETQYF. The complete variable domain, with remaining parts taken from reference TRBV5-6 and TRBJ2-5, reads DAGVTQSPTHLIKTRGQQVTLRCSPKSGHDTVSWYQQALGQGPQFIFQYYEEEERQRGNFPDRFSGHQFPNYSSELNVNALLLGDSALYLCASSLRSRSQETQYFGPGTRLLVL.

The genes are TRBV28 and TRBJ2-5, with no clear D. CDR1 and CDR2 from the germline V gene are MDHEN and SYDVKM. V was pared by 2 bases and J by 0 bases, with 10 bases between. The length of the CDR3 is 15 residues. The CDR3 region is CASSLKPGYQETQYF. For the CDR3, the DNA is TGTGCCAGCAGTTTAAAACCCGGCTACCAAGAGACCCAGTACTTC.

This rearrangement joins TRBV18 to TRBJ2-7, with D unclear. Germline V CDR1 and CDR2: KGHSH, LQKENI. CDR3 size: 14 residues. V lost 6 bases, J lost 5 bases, and 17 bases lay in between. CDR3 residues: CASSPRGLGNEQYF. The DNA of the CDR3 is TGTGCCAGCTCCCCTCGTGGCCTTGGGAACGAGCAGTACTTC.

The rearrangement joins TRBV11-2 to TRBJ2-7, with D possibly being TRBD1 or TRBD2 (5 bases each). The CDR3 consists of 14 residues. V was shortened by 6 bases and J by 6 bases, with 18 bases between the two germline ends. Germline CDR1 SGHAT, CDR2 FQNNGV. The CDR3 bases are TGTGCCAGCAGTTTTGGGACCCCGGCGGGCGAGCAGTACTTC. Amino acid sequence: CASSFGTPAGEQYF.

The chain recombines TRBV28 with TRBJ2-7, with unresolved D. Trimming cost V 4 bases and J 2 bases, with 15 bases left between them. This CDR3 contains 15 residues. Germline CDR1 MDHEN, CDR2 SYDVKM. The CDR3 protein is CASSWDTDVTYEQYF. For the CDR3, the DNA is TGTGCCAGCAGTTGGGATACGGACGTAACCTACGAGCAGTACTTC. The variable domain in full, completed from reference TRBV28 and TRBJ2-7, reads DVKVTQSSRYLVKRTGEKVFLECVQDMDHENMFWYRQDPGLGLRLIYFSYDVKMKEKGDIPEGYSVSREKKERFSLILESASTNQTSMYLCASSWDTDVTYEQYFGPGTRLTVT.

The chain couples TRBV9 to TRBJ1-2, with 8 bases lining up with TRBD1. CDR1 and CDR2 from the germline V gene are SGDLS and YYNGEE. The CDR3 is made up of 16 amino acids. V was pared by 2 bases and J by 4 bases, with 10 bases of the junction left unmatched. The CDR3 loop reads CASSVGARDRSYGYTF. Here the CDR3 DNA reads TGTGCCAGCAGCGTGGGAGCGAGGGACAGGAGCTATGGCTACACCTTC.

The chain combines TRBV6-1 with TRBJ2-7; no clear D. The CDR3 has 14 amino acids. V was clipped by 6 bases and J by 2 bases, with 14 bases between them. The germline CDR1 and CDR2 sequences are MNHNS and SASEGT. CDR3 sequence (DNA): TGTGCCAGCAGCCCCTTGTGGGGTACCTACGAGCAGTACTTC. Residues: CASSPLWGTYEQYF.

The rearrangement joins TRBV7-9 to TRBJ2-7; D ambiguous. The germline V gene encodes CDR1 SEHNR and CDR2 FQNEAQ (reference sequence). V dropped 2 bases and J dropped 2 bases, with 10 bases sitting between them. The CDR3 consists of 14 residues. CDR3 nucleotide sequence: TGTGCCAGCAGCTTACGGGCAGCAACCTACGAGCAGTACTTC. This codes for CASSLRAATYEQYF.

The chain has TRBV5-1 and TRBJ2-5, with 9 bases aligning to TRBD2. Germline lookup yields CDR1 SGHRS and CDR2 YFSETQ. The CDR3 has 14 residues. The J segment lost 5 bases and the V segment lost 7 bases, leaving 9 bases of the junction unmatched. CDR3 nucleotides: TGCGCCAGCTTCGGTAGCGGGAGTAAGGAGACCCAGTACTTC. Amino acids: CASFGSGSKETQYF.

CDR3 region: CASSLLAAQPSLFTDTQYF. In nucleotides, the CDR3 is TGTGCCAGCAGCTTACTAGCGGCGCAGCCCTCCCTATTCACAGATACGCAGTATTTT. The rearrangement joins TRBV7-6 to TRBJ2-3; TRBD2 aligns across 7 bases. V shed 2 bases, J shed 2 bases, and the junction held 16 bases outside the gene matches. The germline CDR1 and CDR2 sequences are SGHVS and FNYEAQ. The CDR3 extends over 19 amino acids.

This sequence joins TRBV15 and TRBJ1-5, with no clear D. The CDR3 contains 15 residues. Germline CDR1 and CDR2: LNHNV and YYDKDF (reference sequence). V dropped 5 bases and J dropped 4 bases, with 15 bases sitting between them. DNA for the CDR3: TGTGCCACCAGCTTAACAACCATGGGGAATCAGCCCCAGCATTTT. It is translated as CATSLTTMGNQPQHF.

This chain links TRBV18 with TRBJ2-3; TRBD2 agrees at 9 bases. V lost 3 bases to trimming and J lost 2 bases; unmatched junction nucleotides: 6. This CDR3 contains 16 residues. CDR1 KGHSH and CDR2 LQKENI come from the germline V gene. CDR3 sequence reads: CASSPRASGNTDTQYF. CDR3 sequence (DNA): TGTGCCAGCTCACCCCGGGCTAGCGGGAACACAGATACGCAGTATTTT. Full variable domain (outside the CDR3, taken from reference TRBV18 and TRBJ2-3): NAGVMQNPRHLVRRRGQEARLRCSPMKGHSHVYWYRQLPEEGLKFMVYLQKENIIDESGMPKERFSAEFPKEGPSILRIQQVVRGDSAAYFCASSPRASGNTDTQYFGPGTRLTVL.

Only one count was recorded for this clone. The gene calls are TRBV30 and TRBJ2-1; 8 bases align to TRBD2. The junction had 8 bases not matched to a gene; V was cut back by 1 base and J by 12 bases. The CDR3 runs 13 residues. From germline, CDR1 is GTSNPN and CDR2 SVGIG (reference sequence). The CDR3 DNA follows: TGTGCCTGGAGTGGTGGGACTAGAGGGTTGCAGTTCTTC. Protein: CAWSGGTRGLQFF.

The rearrangement uses TRBV9 and TRBJ1-1; 8 nucleotides match TRBD1. Germline lookup yields CDR1 SGDLS and CDR2 YYNGEE. The CDR3 contains 14 residues. V shed 4 bases and J 1 base; nucleotides not matched to a gene: 3. The CDR3 nucleotides are TGTGCCAGCAGCCAAGGGACAGGGAACACTGAAGCTTTCTTT. It encodes CASSQGTGNTEAFF. Drawing the rest from reference TRBV9 and TRBJ1-1, the complete variable domain is DSGVTQTPKHLITATGQRVTLRCSPRSGDLSVYWYQQSLDQGLQFLIQYYNGEERAKGNILERFSAQQFPDLHSELNLSSLELGDSALYFCASSQGTGNTEAFFGQGTRLTVV.

This sequence joins TRBV7-6 and TRBJ2-7, with TRBD2 matching 8 bases. J was trimmed by 3 bases and V by 4 bases; bases with no gene match: 17. The CDR3 consists of 18 residues. Germline loops: CDR1 SGHVS, CDR2 FNYEAQ. This CDR3 is CASSSLSGEREFVYEQYF. The CDR3 DNA sequence: TGTGCCAGCAGCTCCCTTTCGGGCGAGCGGGAGTTTGTCTACGAGCAGTACTTC. Full variable domain (remainder filled in from reference TRBV7-6 and TRBJ2-7): GAGVSQSPRYKVTKRGQDVALRCDPISGHVSLYWYRQALGQGPEFLTYFNYEAQQDKSGLPNDRFSAERPEGSISTLTIQRTEQRDSAMYRCASSSLSGEREFVYEQYFGPGTRLTVT.

The chain joins TRBV5-1 to TRBJ1-1; D gene uncertain. Germline CDR1 reads SGHRS; CDR2 reads YFSETQ. There are 14 residues in the CDR3. With 4 bases removed from V and 4 bases from J, the gap between germline ends came to 14 bases. The CDR3 coding sequence is TGCGCCAGCAGCCCAGACGTCCCGGGCACTGAAGCTTTCTTT. Translated, it gives CASSPDVPGTEAFF.

This chain joins TRBV7-9 and TRBJ1-1, with D perhaps matching TRBD1 (5 bases). Germline-derived CDR1 and CDR2 are SEHNR and FQNEAQ (reference sequence). Trimming removed 0 bases from V and 5 bases from J, with 10 bases in between. This CDR3 comprises 14 residues. The CDR3 DNA follows: TGTGCCAGCAGCTTAGCGCTAAGGGGTACTGAAGCTTTCTTT. Translating gives CASSLALRGTEAFF.